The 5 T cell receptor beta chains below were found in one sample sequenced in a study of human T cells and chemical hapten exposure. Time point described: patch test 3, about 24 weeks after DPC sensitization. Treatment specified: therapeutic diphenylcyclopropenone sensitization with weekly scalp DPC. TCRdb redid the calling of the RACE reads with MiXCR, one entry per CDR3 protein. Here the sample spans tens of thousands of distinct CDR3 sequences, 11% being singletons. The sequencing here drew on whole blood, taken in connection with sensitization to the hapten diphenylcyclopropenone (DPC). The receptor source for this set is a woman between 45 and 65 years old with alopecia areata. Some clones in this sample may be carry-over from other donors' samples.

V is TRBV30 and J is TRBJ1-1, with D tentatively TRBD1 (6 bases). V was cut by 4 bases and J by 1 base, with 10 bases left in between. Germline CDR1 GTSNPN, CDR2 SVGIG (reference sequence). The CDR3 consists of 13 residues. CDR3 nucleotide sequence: TGTGCCTGGACACAGGGCCCGAACACTGAAGCTTTCTTT. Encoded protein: CAWTQGPNTEAFF.

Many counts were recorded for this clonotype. The CDR3 nucleotides are TGCGCCAGCAGCGGGGAGGGTCCAGATACGCAGTATTTT. Translating gives CASSGEGPDTQYF. The V and J genes are TRBV5-1 and TRBJ2-3, with 7 bases aligning to TRBD2. Germline lookup yields CDR1 SGHRS and CDR2 YFSETQ. Trimming removed 4 bases from V and 4 bases from J; junction bases left unmatched: 3. This CDR3 contains 13 residues.

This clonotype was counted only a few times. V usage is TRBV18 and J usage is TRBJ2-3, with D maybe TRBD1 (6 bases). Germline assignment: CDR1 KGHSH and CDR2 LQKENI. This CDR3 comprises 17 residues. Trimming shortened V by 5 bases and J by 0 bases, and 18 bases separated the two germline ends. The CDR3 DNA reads TGTGCCAGCTCAGCAAACCCTGCACAGGGTAGCACAGATACGCAGTATTTT. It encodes CASSANPAQGSTDTQYF. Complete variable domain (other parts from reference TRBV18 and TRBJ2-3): NAGVMQNPRHLVRRRGQEARLRCSPMKGHSHVYWYRQLPEEGLKFMVYLQKENIIDESGMPKERFSAEFPKEGPSILRIQQVVRGDSAAYFCASSANPAQGSTDTQYFGPGTRLTVL.

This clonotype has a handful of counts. The CDR3 is CSALRGGGVNEQFF. The CDR3, as DNA: TGCAGTGCCCTACGCGGCGGAGGGGTAAATGAGCAGTTCTTC. This chain links TRBV20-1 with TRBJ2-1; D possibly corresponds to TRBD2 (6 bases). Per the germline V gene, CDR1 is DFQATT and CDR2 is SNEGSKA (reference sequence). V was trimmed by 6 bases and J by 7 bases, leaving 19 bases between them. The CDR3 runs to 14 residues.

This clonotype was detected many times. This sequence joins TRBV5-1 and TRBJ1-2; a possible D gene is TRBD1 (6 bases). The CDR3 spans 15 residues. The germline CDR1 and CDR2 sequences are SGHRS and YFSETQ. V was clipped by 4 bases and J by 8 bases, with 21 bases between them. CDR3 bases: TGCGCCAGCAGCCCGAGACAGGACGCCCCGAGCGGCTACACCTTC. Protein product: CASSPRQDAPSGYTF.